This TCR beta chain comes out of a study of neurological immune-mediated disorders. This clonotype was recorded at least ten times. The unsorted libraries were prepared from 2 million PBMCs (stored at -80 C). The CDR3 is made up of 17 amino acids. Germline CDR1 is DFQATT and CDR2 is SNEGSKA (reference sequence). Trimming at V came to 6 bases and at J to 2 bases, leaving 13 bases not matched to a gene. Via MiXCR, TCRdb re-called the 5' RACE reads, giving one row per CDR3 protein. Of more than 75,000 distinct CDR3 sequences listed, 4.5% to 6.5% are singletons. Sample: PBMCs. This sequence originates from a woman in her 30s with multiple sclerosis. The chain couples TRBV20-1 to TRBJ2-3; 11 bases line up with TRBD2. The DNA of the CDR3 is TGCAGTGCCAAAGATACTAGCGGGAGCCCTGCCACAGATACGCAGTATTTT. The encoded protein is CSAKDTSGSPATDTQYF.